This T cell receptor beta chain was found in a study of shared clonotypes between healthy human individuals. Overall study results and limits: The study found approximately 5% of naive CD4 clonotypes shared across a handful of donors.

Some clones are missing from TCRdb's copy, which holds only in-frame ones; the method was immunoSEQ multiplex PCR. Among about 610,000 clones, around 97% were seen once, and the ten largest hold about 0.057%. Germline V gene sequence: CDR1 SGHTA, CDR2 FQGNSA. The CDR3 has 13 amino acids. V lost 4 bases and J 16 bases, leaving 20 bases between the germline ends. In regard to this clone: Its antigen is not known.

The specimen sequenced was naive CD4+ T cells sorted from blood. Subset specified: CD45RA+ positively selected. The chain joins TRBV7-2 to TRBJ2-1, with TRBD2 as a possible D gene (6 bases). The receptor's source is a woman in her thirties in good health. CDR3 sequence: CASSSEIAVVLFF. DNA of the CDR3: TGTGCCAGCAGCTCTGAGATAGCGGTGGTCTTATTCTTC.